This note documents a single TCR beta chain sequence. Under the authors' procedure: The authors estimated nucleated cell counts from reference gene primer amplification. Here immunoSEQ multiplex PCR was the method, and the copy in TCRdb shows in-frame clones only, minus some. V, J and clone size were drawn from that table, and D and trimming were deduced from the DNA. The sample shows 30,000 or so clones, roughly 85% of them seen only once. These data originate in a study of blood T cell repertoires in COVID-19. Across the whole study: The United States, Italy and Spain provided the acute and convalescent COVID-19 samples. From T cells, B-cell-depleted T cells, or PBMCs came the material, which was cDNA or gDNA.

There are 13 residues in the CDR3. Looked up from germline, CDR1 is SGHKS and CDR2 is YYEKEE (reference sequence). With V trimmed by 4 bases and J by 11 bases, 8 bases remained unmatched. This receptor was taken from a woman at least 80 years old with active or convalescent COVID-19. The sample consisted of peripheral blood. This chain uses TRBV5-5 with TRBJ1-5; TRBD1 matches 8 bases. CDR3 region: CASSMDREKAQHF. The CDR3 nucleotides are TGTGCCAGCAGCATGGACAGGGAAAAGGCCCAGCATTTT.